The present entry profiles one T cell receptor (beta chain) with its context. Every subset had its genomic DNA shared out evenly among several immunoSEQ plates. Libraries were prepared by immunoSEQ multiplex PCR; TCRdb keeps only in-frame clonotypes and omits some of them. The table has some 1.1 million clones, approximately 77% seen once. Trimming removed 1 base from V and 1 base from J, with 22 bases in between. Germline loops: CDR1 LNHNV, CDR2 YYDKDF (reference sequence). This CDR3 comprises 19 residues. The data were obtained in a study of shared clonotypes between healthy human individuals. Specimen: memory CD4+ T cells from PBMCs. Subset reported: CD45RA-negative fraction. The genes are TRBV15 and TRBJ1-1; tentatively, D is TRBD1 (5 bases). This receptor was taken from a man aged 18-30 years in good health. Some clones in this sample may be carry-over from other donors' samples. The chain's CDR3 is CATSRGRGGTVVGNTEAFF. The CDR3 DNA is TGTGCCACCAGCAGAGGCCGGGGGGGAACGGTTGTGGGGAACACTGAAGCTTTCTTT.